The following is a T cell receptor (beta chain) sequence with its context. Its specificity is unknown. This CDR3 has 14 residues. CDR1 and CDR2 from the germline V gene are MDHEN and SYDVKM. Unmatched junction bases numbered 7, after V lost 7 bases and J lost 4 bases. Primed by a sample-barcoded 5' primer and a J-beta primer mix, a second PCR proceeded for 7 to 11 cycles. Every cDNA molecule carried a tag from a template-switch adaptor bearing 12 random nucleotides. Paired-end reads containing CDR3 totaled no fewer than 2.5 million for each sample. Each CDR3 protein is one row after TCRdb ran MiXCR on the 5' RACE reads. The data show hundreds of thousands of distinct CDR3 sequences, about 52% seen once. The data stem from a study of blood T cells in healthy people across ages. Across the whole study: Capture by template switching was about one barcoded beta molecule per two T cells. Study outcomes and limitations: The study found more naive CD4+ cells and higher diversity in long-lived than aged donors.

The chain carries TRBV28 and TRBJ2-1, with TRBD2 matching over 7 bases. The clonotype was recovered from a woman in her sixties or seventies in good health. The specimen sequenced was blood. The CDR3 sequence is CASTPGLSYNEQFF. CDR3 bases: TGTGCCAGCACCCCGGGACTAAGTTACAATGAGCAGTTCTTC.